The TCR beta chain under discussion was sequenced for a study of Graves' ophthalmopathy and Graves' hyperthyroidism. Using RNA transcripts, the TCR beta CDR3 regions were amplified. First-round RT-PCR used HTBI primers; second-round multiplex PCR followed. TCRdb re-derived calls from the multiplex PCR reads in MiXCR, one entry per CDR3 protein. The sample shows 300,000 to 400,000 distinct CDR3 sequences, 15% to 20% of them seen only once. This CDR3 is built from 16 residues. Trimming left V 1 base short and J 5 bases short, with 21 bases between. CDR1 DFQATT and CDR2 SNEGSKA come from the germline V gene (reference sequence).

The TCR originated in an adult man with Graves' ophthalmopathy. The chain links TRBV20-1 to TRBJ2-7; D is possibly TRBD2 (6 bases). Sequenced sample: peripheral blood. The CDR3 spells CSARAGVAGGRHEQYF. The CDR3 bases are TGCAGTGCTAGAGCGGGAGTGGCGGGCGGTCGCCACGAGCAGTACTTC.